This TCR beta chain was observed in a study of blood T cell repertoires in COVID-19. About the research overall: From T cells, B-cell-depleted T cells, or PBMCs came the material, which was cDNA or gDNA.

Authors' data handling: Estimation of nucleated cell counts relied on the amplification of reference gene primers. Profiling relied on immunoSEQ multiplex PCR, and the TCRdb table lists in-frame clones only, not all of them. That table gives V, J and clone size, and the DNA gave D and trimming. The table lists about 71,000 clones, more than 75% of them singletons. The CDR3 loop spans 13 amino acids. The ends lost 9 bases at V and 6 bases at J; junction bases unmatched: 10. CDR1 MNHEY and CDR2 SVGAGI come from the germline V gene. The chain is built from TRBV6-5 and TRBJ1-1, with TRBD1 identical over 7 bases. What was sequenced was peripheral blood. The sequence came from an elderly woman with acute or convalescent COVID-19. CDR3 sequence: CASTYHTGAEAFF. For the CDR3, the DNA is TGTGCCAGTACATACCATACAGGGGCTGAAGCTTTCTTT.